These 7 T cell receptor beta chains were sequenced from one sample in a study of blood T cells in healthy people across ages. The use of a sample-barcoded 5' primer and a J-beta primer mix characterized a second PCR of about 6 to 12 cycles. TCRdb itself ran the 5' RACE reads through MiXCR, one entry per CDR3 protein. The sample carries some 900,000 distinct CDR3 sequences, roughly 48% recorded once. Sequencing used blood. The receptors here all came from a man under 40 in good health.

About this clonotype: A read error may account for a junction end that differs from germline. The V call is TRBV29-1, the J call TRBJ1-2; D not resolved. The CDR3 runs to 13 residues. Germline V gene data show CDR1 as SQVTM and CDR2 as ANQGSEA. CDR3 sequence (DNA): TGCAACGTTCGGCTGACAATAAACTATGGCTACACCTTC. Protein product: CNVRLTINYGYTF. The variable domain in full, with the rest retrieved from reference TRBV29-1 and TRBJ1-2, is SAVISQKPSRDICQRGTSLTIQCQVDSQVTMMFWYRQQPGQSLTLIATANQGSEATYESGFVIDKFPISRPNLTFSTLTVSNMSPEDSSIYLCNVRLTINYGYTFGSGTRLTVV.

J is TRBJ2-1 and V is TRBV5-1; D possibly corresponds to TRBD2 (7 bases). The CDR3 has 15 residues. Germline lookup yields CDR1 SGHRS and CDR2 YFSETQ. The germline V and J ends were trimmed by 0 bases and 7 bases, with 14 bases remaining between them. The CDR3 loop is CASSLVAGAQNEQFF. Here the CDR3 DNA reads TGCGCCAGCAGCTTGGTGGCGGGGGCTCAGAATGAGCAGTTCTTC.

This chain joins TRBV4-3 and TRBJ2-3; 9 bases are a match to TRBD2. CDR1 and CDR2 from the germline V gene are LGHNA and YSLEER. This CDR3 region has 20 residues. Trimming at V came to 3 bases and at J to 0 bases, leaving 16 bases not matched to a gene. The CDR3 here is CASSHLKSSGEGTSTDTQYF. The CDR3 DNA reads TGCGCCAGCAGCCACCTAAAATCTAGCGGGGAAGGAACTAGCACAGATACGCAGTATTTT.

V and J are TRBV20-1 and TRBJ1-2; the match to TRBD1 covers 9 bases. The V gene end was trimmed by 4 bases and the J gene end by 4 bases; junction bases not matched to a gene: 7. Germline-derived CDR1 and CDR2 are DFQATT and SNEGSKA (reference sequence). The CDR3 loop spans 14 amino acids. The CDR3 region has the DNA TGCAGTGCTAAACAGGGGGCGCGAACCTATGGCTACACCTTC. This translates into CSAKQGARTYGYTF.

About this clonotype: This may be a read error: a much more frequent sequence differs by one nucleotide. CDR3 DNA sequence: TGCATTGCTAGAGATAGCGATCGGAGCTCCTACGAGCAGTACTTC. Encoded protein: CIARDSDRSSYEQYF. The chain recombines TRBV20-1 with TRBJ2-7; weak D call: TRBD2 (5 bases). CDR3 length equals 15 residues. Germline values: CDR1 DFQATT, CDR2 SNEGSKA (reference sequence).

This clonotype was detected many times. CDR3 in DNA: TGTGCCAGCAGTTTTACAGGGTTGGGAGGCTACACCTTC. Translated: CASSFTGLGGYTF. This chain links TRBV12-3 or TRBV12-4 with TRBJ1-2; TRBD1 is a possible D gene (6 bases). The CDR3 is 13 amino acids. Between the trimmed V and J ends, which lost 3 bases and 8 bases, there was a span of 13 bases.

The V call is TRBV7-2, the J call TRBJ1-2; D remains unclear. V lost 0 bases and J lost 7, with 18 bases in between. Germline loops: CDR1 SGHTA, CDR2 FQGNSA. The CDR3 is made up of 16 amino acids. In nucleotides, the CDR3 is TGTGCCAGCAGCTTAGCTATCTGGACGCGCTCGTCTGGCTACACCTTC. Its translation is CASSLAIWTRSSGYTF.